The TCR beta chain described here comes from a study of T-cell reconstitution after alpha-beta-depleted transplantation in children. The germline V gene encodes CDR1 SGHRS and CDR2 YFSETQ. Trimming pared 0 bases from V and 3 bases from J, leaving 9 bases between. The CDR3 is made up of 14 amino acids. Preparing the TCRbeta library involved the use of unique molecular identifiers. From the PCR reads, TCRdb called clonotypes with MiXCR, one entry per CDR3 protein. The data hold 230,000 or so distinct CDR3 sequences, with approximately 9.8% observed a single time. In its sample, this clonotype was seen many times.

The TCR comes from a human donor who donated a stem cell graft to a child with SCID. V gene TRBV5-1 combines with J gene TRBJ1-1; no firm D call. The material sequenced was PBMCs from the stem cell graft donor, taken from the stem cell graft. CDR3: CASSLVFGDTEAFF. The CDR3 DNA reads TGCGCCAGCAGCTTGGTGTTTGGGGACACTGAAGCTTTCTTT. Full variable domain (rest looked up from reference TRBV5-1 and TRBJ1-1): KAGVTQTPRYLIKTRGQQVTLSCSPISGHRSVSWYQQTPGQGLQFLFEYFSETQRNKGNFPGRFSGRQFSNSRSEMNVSTLELGDSALYLCASSLVFGDTEAFFGQGTRLTVV.